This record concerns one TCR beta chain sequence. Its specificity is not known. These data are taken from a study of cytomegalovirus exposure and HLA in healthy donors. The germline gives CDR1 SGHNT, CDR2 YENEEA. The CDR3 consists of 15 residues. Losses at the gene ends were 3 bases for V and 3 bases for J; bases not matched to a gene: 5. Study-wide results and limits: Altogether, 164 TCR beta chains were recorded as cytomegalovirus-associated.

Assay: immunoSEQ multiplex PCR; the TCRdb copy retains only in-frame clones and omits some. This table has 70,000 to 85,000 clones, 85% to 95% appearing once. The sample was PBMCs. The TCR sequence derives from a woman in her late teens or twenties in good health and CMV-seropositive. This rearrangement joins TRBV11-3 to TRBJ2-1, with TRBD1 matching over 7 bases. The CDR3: CASSLIRGNYNEQFF. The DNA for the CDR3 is TGTGCCAGCAGCTTGATCAGGGGGAACTACAATGAGCAGTTCTTC. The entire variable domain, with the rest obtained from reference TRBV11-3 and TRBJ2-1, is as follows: EAGVVQSPRYKIIEKKQPVAFWCNPISGHNTLYWYLQNLGQGPELLIRYENEEAVDDSQLPKDRFSAERLKGVDSTLKIQPAELGDSAVYLCASSLIRGNYNEQFFGPGTRLTVL.